The clone carrying this TCR beta chain was detected ten times or more. The antigen is not known. MiXCR, applied by TCRdb to the 5' RACE reads, yields one record per CDR3 protein. The sample includes under 300,000 distinct CDR3 sequences, 6% to 7.5% seen only once; the top ten take approximately 0.85%. This CDR3 is built from 19 residues. V lost 4 bases to trimming and J lost 6 bases; unmatched junction nucleotides: 20. Germline values: CDR1 DFQATT, CDR2 SNEGSKA (reference sequence). The data stem from a study of T cells after yellow fever vaccination. Study-level background: Preparation of fractions with low cell numbers was performed using SMART-Seq v4 Ultra Low Input. Broader study findings: Peaking faster, on day 5 versus 15, the secondary response was nonetheless weaker.

This sequence originates from a man in his thirties or forties who received the YFV17D yellow fever vaccine. This sample comprised CD4+ T cells sorted from PBMCs, obtained 15 days after the yellow fever booster vaccination. The chain joins TRBV20-1 to TRBJ2-7; 14 bases match TRBD2. In DNA, the CDR3 is TGCAGTGCTACCTACCCGGGGACTAGCGGGAGATCTATGTTAGCCGAGCAGTACTTC. Translated, it gives CSATYPGTSGRSMLAEQYF.